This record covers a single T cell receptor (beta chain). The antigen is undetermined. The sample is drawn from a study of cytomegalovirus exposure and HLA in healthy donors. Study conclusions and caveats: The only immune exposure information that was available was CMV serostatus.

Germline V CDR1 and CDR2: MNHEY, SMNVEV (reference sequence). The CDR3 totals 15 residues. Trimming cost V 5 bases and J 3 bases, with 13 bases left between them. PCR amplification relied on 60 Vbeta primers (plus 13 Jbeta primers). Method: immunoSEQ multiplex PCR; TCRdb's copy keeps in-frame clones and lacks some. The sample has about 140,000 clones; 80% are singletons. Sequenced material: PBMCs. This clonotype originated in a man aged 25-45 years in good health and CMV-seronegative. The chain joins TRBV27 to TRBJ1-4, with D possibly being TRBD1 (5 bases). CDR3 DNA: TGTGCCAGCAGTCCCTCGCCGGGGGCTAATGAAAAACTGTTTTTT. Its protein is CASSPSPGANEKLFF.